The T cell receptor beta chain under discussion was sequenced for a study of CD8 T cells in ankylosing spondylitis. General observations from the study: One TCR beta motif, made up of eight or nine highly homologous variants, appeared characteristic of ankylosing spondylitis blood.

Details on this clonotype: Its antigen is currently unknown.

TCRdb ran MiXCR on the 5' RACE reads and lists one entry per CDR3 protein. The top ten clones hold about 20% of a sample with over 700,000 distinct CDR3 sequences, 15% to 20% of them seen once. The specimen was blood, either unsorted or a sorted T cell fraction (not recorded which). This clonotype was sampled from a male donor with ankylosing spondylitis.

This CDR3 is CASSLGTLAAQETQYF. The CDR3, as DNA: TGTGCCAGCAGCTTAGGGACCTTGGCAGCCCAAGAGACCCAGTACTTC. The chain combines TRBV11-3 with TRBJ2-5; D is ambiguous. Trimming left V 1 base short and J 1 base short, with 13 bases between. Germline CDR1 reads SGHNT; CDR2 reads YENEEA. This CDR3 has 16 amino acids.